This TCR beta chain was sequenced for a study of blood T cell repertoires in COVID-19. At the level of the study: In each case, the material was cDNA or gDNA derived from T cells, B-cell-depleted T cells, or PBMCs.

Profiling relied on immunoSEQ multiplex PCR, and the TCRdb table lists in-frame clones only, not all of them. Of some 340,000 clones listed, 70% to 90% are singletons. Cohort allocation depended upon clinical history that participants reported. All recovered Cohort 3 donors got two negative PCRs, got clearance, or saw symptom resolution. The origin of this receptor is a woman in her 30s who had recovered from COVID-19. The sequenced material came from PBMCs or T cells enriched from blood (not recorded which).

CDR3 nucleotide sequence: TGTGCCAGCAGCTTAAATGGTCAGGAAAATGAAAAACTGTTTTTT. The encoded protein is CASSLNGQENEKLFF. This chain joins TRBV7-2 and TRBJ1-4, with D uncertain. The V end was cut by 2 bases, the J end by 5 bases, with 12 bases between. The CDR3 is 15 residues long. The V gene's germline CDR1 is SGHTA and CDR2 FQGNSA.